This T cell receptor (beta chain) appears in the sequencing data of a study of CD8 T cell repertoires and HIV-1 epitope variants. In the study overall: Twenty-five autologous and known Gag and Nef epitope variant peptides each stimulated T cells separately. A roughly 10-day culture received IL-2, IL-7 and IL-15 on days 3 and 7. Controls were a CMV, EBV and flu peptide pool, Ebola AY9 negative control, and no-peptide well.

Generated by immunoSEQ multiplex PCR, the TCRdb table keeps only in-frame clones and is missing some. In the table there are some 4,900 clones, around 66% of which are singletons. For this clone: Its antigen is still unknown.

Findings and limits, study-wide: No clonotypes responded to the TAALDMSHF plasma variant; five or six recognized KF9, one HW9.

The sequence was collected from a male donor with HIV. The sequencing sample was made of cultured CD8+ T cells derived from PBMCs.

The CDR3 region is CASKSGSSGVELFF. CDR3 bases: TGTGCCAGTAAATCTGGCAGTTCCGGGGTAGAACTGTTTTTT. This chain joins TRBV19 and TRBJ1-4; D ambiguous. Germline loops: CDR1 LNHDA, CDR2 SQIVND (reference sequence). Trimming removed 7 bases at V and 12 bases at J, with 21 bases between. CDR3 size: 14 residues.